This TCR beta chain is drawn from a study of T cell repertoires in cytomegalovirus infection. At the level of the study: From public TCR beta signatures came an indication of both CMV infection and matching HLA type.

This clonotype appeared many times. MiXCR, run by TCRdb on the reads, gives a single entry per CDR3 protein. The sample yields 200,000 or so distinct CDR3 sequences, about 30% seen once. This CDR3 is built from 12 residues. In germline, CDR1 is MNHNY, CDR2 SVGAGI (reference sequence). With 6 bases removed from V and 7 bases from J, the gap between germline ends came to 10 bases. The specimen was PBMCs. This sequence was found in a human donor in good health (CMV status not recorded). Some clones in this sample may be carry-over from other donors' samples. This chain joins TRBV6-6 and TRBJ2-1, with D maybe TRBD1 (5 bases). The CDR3 DNA sequence: TGTGCCAGCAGGCAGGGAAGGAATGAGCAGTTCTTC. Protein: CASRQGRNEQFF.